The 31 T cell receptor beta chains listed next were all sequenced from one sample in a study of spatial heterogeneity in lung cancer. For these TCRs, the target antigens are not known. Time point given: sample taken at primary tumor resection. TCRdb recomputed calls from the 5' RACE reads with MiXCR, one row per CDR3 protein. In the table there are about 10,000 distinct CDR3 sequences, around 11% of which are singletons. Study results and limitations: For expanded intratumoral alpha and beta TCRs, counts tracked tumor mutation counts.

Sample: lung tumor tissue, taken at surgery. The receptors shown here come from a female donor with early-stage non-small cell lung cancer.

Many counts were recorded for this clonotype. J is TRBJ2-3 and V is TRBV6-2 or TRBV6-3; 7 bases agree with TRBD2. After removal of 2 bases from V and 2 bases from J, the junction contained 13 bases not matched to a gene. Germline-derived CDR1 and CDR2 are MNHEY and SVGEGT. This CDR3 is 18 amino acids long. Written as DNA, the CDR3 is TGTGCCAGCAGTTACCCGAAGGAAGCGGGGCTGGACACAGATACGCAGTATTTT. This gives the protein CASSYPKEAGLDTDTQYF.

There are many counts of this clonotype. This sequence joins TRBV12-3 or TRBV12-4 and TRBJ1-3; D not certain. CDR3 size: 13 residues. V lost 9 bases to trimming and J lost 0 bases, with 9 bases between them. The CDR3 reads CASTRISGNTIYF. The CDR3 DNA sequence: TGTGCCAGTACTAGGATCTCTGGAAACACCATATATTTT.

The V call is TRBV19, the J call TRBJ2-7; TRBD1 matches at 7 bases. Looked up from germline, CDR1 is LNHDA and CDR2 is SQIVND (reference sequence). V was clipped by 8 bases and J by 5 bases; unmatched bases: 6. CDR3 length: 12 residues. CDR3 nucleotides: TGTGCCAGTTCGACAGGGTTGGACGAGCAGTACTTC. Its protein is CASSTGLDEQYF.

This clonotype came up many times. V usage is TRBV30 and J usage is TRBJ2-2; no reliable D call. The length of the CDR3 is 14 residues. V lost 5 bases and J 6 bases, leaving 16 bases between the germline ends. Germline loops: CDR1 GTSNPN, CDR2 SVGIG (reference sequence). CDR3 nucleotide sequence: TGTGCCTGGCACTTAAGGCTGGGCGCCGGGGAGCTGTTTTTT. This sequence encodes CAWHLRLGAGELFF.

This clonotype appeared a few times. The V call is TRBV6-6, the J call TRBJ1-2; D gene unclear. The CDR3 loop spans 12 amino acids. Germline V gives CDR1 MNHNY, CDR2 SVGAGI (reference sequence). Deletions cut 3 bases from V and 8 bases from J, with 10 bases between. The CDR3 DNA sequence: TGTGCCAGCAGTTATCAAGGGAACGGCTACACCTTC. Translating it yields CASSYQGNGYTF.

Sample share makes this clonotype medium-sized. This sequence joins TRBV27 and TRBJ2-7; 8 positions agree with TRBD1. Trimming cost V 6 bases and J 4 bases; bases outside gene matches: 8. Germline V lookup: CDR1 MNHEY, CDR2 SMNVEV (reference sequence). The CDR3 spans 14 residues. The CDR3 nucleotides read TGTGCCAGCAGATCAGGGGGCCCTGTTTACGAGCAGTACTTC. Its translation: CASRSGGPVYEQYF.

Comments on this clonotype: This may come from a read error, since a much larger clone is one base off. This chain uses TRBV4-2 with TRBJ2-3; 7 bases line up with TRBD1. With V trimmed by 4 bases and J by 4 bases, 5 bases remained unmatched. CDR1 is LGHNA and CDR2 is YNFKEQ in the germline V gene. The CDR3 length is 14 residues. The CDR3 is CASSPQGTADTQYF. The CDR3 nucleotides read TGTGCCAGCAGCCCACAGGGGACCGCAGATACGCAGTATTTT.

This chain joins TRBV2 and TRBJ1-5, with a weak D call TRBD1 (6 bases). The CDR3 extends over 14 amino acids. Germline V CDR1 and CDR2: SNHLY, FYNNEI. Deletions cut 8 bases from V and 0 bases from J, with 11 bases between. The CDR3 bases are TGTGCCAGCTCTCGGGACAATAGCAATCAGCCCCAGCATTTT. Its translation is CASSRDNSNQPQHF.

This clonotype was seen ten or more times. The chain couples TRBV4-1 to TRBJ1-2, with a possible D match to TRBD1 (5 bases). V was pared by 3 bases and J by 5 bases, with 16 bases between. Germline V gene lookup returns CDR1 MGHRA and CDR2 YSYEKL. This CDR3 contains 15 residues. This CDR3 reads CASSQAQGGDYGYTF. The CDR3 DNA sequence: TGCGCCAGCAGCCAGGCTCAGGGTGGGGATTATGGCTACACCTTC.

V and J are TRBV19 and TRBJ2-1; 10 bases align to TRBD2. The CDR3 extends over 16 amino acids. CDR1 is LNHDA, CDR2 SQIVND, per germline (reference sequence). V was pared by 7 bases and J by 9 bases, with 15 bases of the junction left unmatched. CDR3 coding DNA: TGTGCCAGTACCCTGGTAGCGGGGGGACAGAGGGGTGAGCAGTTCTTC. Translation gives CASTLVAGGQRGEQFF.

Relative to its sample, this clonotype is medium-sized (0.01 to 0.1%). This chain joins TRBV5-1 and TRBJ1-5; D remains unclear. V lost 2 bases to trimming and J lost 5 bases, with 8 bases between them. This CDR3 comprises 13 residues. Germline V gene lookup returns CDR1 SGHRS and CDR2 YFSETQ. CDR3 bases: TGCGCCAGCAGCTTTGAGGGAGATCAGCCCCAGCATTTT. Translating it yields CASSFEGDQPQHF.

Worth noting for this clonotype: The junction departs from germline at one end; a sequencing error may be responsible. This chain uses TRBV15 with TRBJ2-2, with D tentatively TRBD1 (6 bases). CDR3 length: 14 residues. Germline CDR1 LNHNV, CDR2 YYDKDF (reference sequence). CDR3 nucleotide sequence: TGTGCAACTGGGGGCAGAAGGAACACCGGGGAGCTTTTTTTT. Protein product: CATGGRRNTGELFF.

The V gene is TRBV9, the J gene TRBJ1-1; D ambiguous. Germline V gives CDR1 SGDLS, CDR2 YYNGEE. The ends were cut back, 4 bases at V and 6 bases at J, with 10 bases in the middle. This CDR3 is built from 12 residues. The CDR3 DNA follows: TGTGCCAGCAGCCCGTCGCTATCTGAAGCTTTCTTT. Protein product: CASSPSLSEAFF.

The chain recombines TRBV29-1 with TRBJ1-1; 8 bases are shared with TRBD1. CDR3 length equals 12 residues. Trimming removed 6 bases from V and 3 bases from J; junction bases left unmatched: 3. The germline V gene has CDR1 SQVTM and CDR2 ANQGSEA. CDR3 sequence reads: CSVTGVDTEAFF. CDR3 DNA sequence: TGCAGCGTGACAGGGGTGGACACTGAAGCTTTCTTT.

This chain joins TRBV12-3 or TRBV12-4 and TRBJ1-1; maybe TRBD1 (5 bases). V was clipped by 6 bases and J by 1 base, with 18 bases between them. The CDR3 has 16 residues. DNA for the CDR3: TGTGCCAGCAGGTCCTGGGAGGGGCGGGGGAACACTGAAGCTTTCTTT. Protein sequence: CASRSWEGRGNTEAFF.

This clonotype was recorded at least ten times. The V gene is TRBV7-9, the J gene TRBJ1-3, with D unclear. Trimming removed 4 bases from V and 4 bases from J, with 8 bases in between. In germline, CDR1 is SEHNR, CDR2 FQNEAQ (reference sequence). There are 13 residues in the CDR3. The DNA of the CDR3 is TGTGCCAGCAGCTCGAGGAGAGGAAACACCATATATTTT. Its translation: CASSSRRGNTIYF.

This clonotype is medium-sized within its sample. This chain links TRBV19 with TRBJ1-2, with D unclear. V was shortened by 6 bases and J by 4 bases, with 12 bases between the two germline ends. The CDR3 is made up of 13 amino acids. Per germline, CDR1 LNHDA and CDR2 SQIVND (reference sequence). DNA of the CDR3: TGTGCCAGTAGCTCCGGGGAAGTCTATGGCTACACCTTC. Amino acid sequence: CASSSGEVYGYTF.

This clonotype was observed a single time. The chain combines TRBV10-3 with TRBJ2-2; a weak D match, TRBD2 (6 bases). The CDR3 loop spans 13 amino acids. CDR1 and CDR2 (germline): ENHRY, SYGVKD. V lost 2 bases and J 6 bases, leaving 7 bases between the germline ends. The CDR3, as DNA: TGTGCCATCAGTGAGAGGGAGGCCGGGGAGCTGTTTTTT. Residues: CAISEREAGELFF.

The CDR3 DNA reads TGTGCCAGCAGTTTATCCGGGGGCCCTAACTATGGCTACACCTTC. This codes for CASSLSGGPNYGYTF. This chain links TRBV28 with TRBJ1-2, with a weak D call TRBD1 (6 bases). CDR3 length equals 15 residues. Trimming took 1 base from V and 0 from J, leaving 9 bases between them. Per the germline V gene, CDR1 is MDHEN and CDR2 is SYDVKM.

The gene calls are TRBV18 and TRBJ1-2; D possibly corresponds to TRBD1 (6 bases). In germline, CDR1 is KGHSH, CDR2 LQKENI. The length of the CDR3 is 13 residues. V lost 5 bases to trimming and J lost 5 bases, with 12 bases between them. The CDR3: CASSVDSKYGYTF. The CDR3 DNA sequence: TGTGCCAGCTCAGTGGACAGCAAATATGGCTACACCTTC.

This clonotype is termed medium-sized. The rearrangement uses TRBV19 and TRBJ2-1; D is uncertain. Germline assignment: CDR1 LNHDA and CDR2 SQIVND (reference sequence). Trimming shortened V by 10 bases and J by 0 bases, and 10 bases separated the two germline ends. The length of the CDR3 is 13 residues. DNA for the CDR3: TGTGCCACTCCGTATAGCTCCTACAATGAGCAGTTCTTC. Translating gives CATPYSSYNEQFF.

This clonotype was counted at least ten times. J is TRBJ2-1 and V is TRBV6-6; possibly TRBD1 or TRBD2 for D (5 bases each). The CDR3 length is 17 residues. Germline lookup yields CDR1 MNHNY and CDR2 SVGAGI (reference sequence). The ends were cut back, 4 bases at V and 5 bases at J, with 21 bases in the middle. CDR3 sequence: CASSSRRRGDGDNEQFF. CDR3 DNA sequence: TGTGCCAGCAGTTCCCGGAGGCGAGGGGACGGGGACAATGAGCAGTTCTTC.

This chain links TRBV29-1 with TRBJ2-3; D remains ambiguous. CDR3 length: 13 amino acids. Trimming stripped 4 bases from V and 3 bases from J, with 11 bases between. Germline V gives CDR1 SQVTM, CDR2 ANQGSEA. The DNA for the CDR3 is TGCAGCGTTGGTGGCGGTGGGACAGATACGCAGTATTTT. Its protein product is CSVGGGGTDTQYF.

This clonotype was counted many times. The V and J genes are TRBV12-3 or TRBV12-4 and TRBJ2-7; D possibly corresponds to TRBD2 (6 bases). The V and J ends lost 6 bases and 4 bases respectively, with 10 bases between them. There are 12 residues in the CDR3. CDR3 DNA sequence: TGTGCCAGCAGCCCCGGGGGTTACGAGCAGTACTTC. This codes for CASSPGGYEQYF.

This clonotype has a single count. The chain uses TRBV25-1 and TRBJ2-2, with TRBD1 matching 9 bases. Germline V gene lookup returns CDR1 MGHDK and CDR2 SYGVNS. The CDR3 spans 15 residues. The J segment lost 3 bases and the V segment lost 10 bases, leaving 9 bases of the junction unmatched. The CDR3: CATSQDRGYTGELFF. In DNA, the CDR3 is TGTGCCACCTCCCAGGACAGGGGCTACACCGGGGAGCTGTTTTTT.

This clonotype was detected many times. The chain employs TRBV6-1 and TRBJ2-1, with 10 bases identical to TRBD2. V shed 1 base, J shed 1 base, and the junction held 7 bases outside the gene matches. The CDR3 runs to 18 residues. Germline values: CDR1 MNHNS, CDR2 SASEGT. In DNA form, the CDR3 reads TGTGCCAGCAGTGAAGGGGGGACTAGCGCCGGATCCTACAATGAGCAGTTCTTC. Translated: CASSEGGTSAGSYNEQFF.

This clonotype was counted at least ten times. The V call is TRBV11-2, the J call TRBJ2-6; D gene ambiguous. V shed 4 bases and J shed 1 base, with 8 bases lying between them. Germline values: CDR1 SGHAT, CDR2 FQNNGV. This CDR3 is 15 amino acids long. The CDR3 sequence: CASSSEGSGANVLTF. In DNA form, the CDR3 reads TGTGCCAGCAGCTCGGAAGGGTCTGGGGCCAACGTCCTGACTTTC. Variable domain in full (rest from reference TRBV11-2 and TRBJ2-6): EAGVAQSPRYKIIEKRQSVAFWCNPISGHATLYWYQQILGQGPKLLIQFQNNGVVDDSQLPKDRFSAERLKGVDSTLKIQPAKLEDSAVYLCASSSEGSGANVLTFGAGSRLTVL.

This clonotype was observed at least ten times. The J gene is TRBJ1-5, the V gene TRBV2; 8 nucleotides match TRBD1. The CDR3 is 15 amino acids. J was trimmed by 6 bases and V by 1 base; bases with no gene match: 5. Germline V gene sequence: CDR1 SNHLY, CDR2 FYNNEI. The CDR3, as DNA: TGTGCCAGCAGTGAAGAGGAAACAGGGGGTCAGCCCCAGCATTTT. Translation gives CASSEEETGGQPQHF.

This clonotype is medium-sized (0.01 to 0.1%). This chain connects TRBV4-2 to TRBJ2-1; the D gene is possibly TRBD2 (5 bases). The germline V gene has CDR1 LGHNA and CDR2 YNFKEQ. V was cut by 4 bases and J by 5 bases, with 12 bases left in between. The length of the CDR3 is 14 residues. The CDR3 DNA sequence: TGTGCCAGCAGCCCGCGCGGGCTTCACAATGAGCAGTTCTTC. It codes for CASSPRGLHNEQFF.

The sample holds many counts of this clonotype. The chain links TRBV24-1 to TRBJ2-7, with 9 bases matching TRBD1. This CDR3 comprises 16 residues. V lost 1 base to trimming and J lost 5 bases; unmatched junction nucleotides: 8. Germline V gives CDR1 KGHDR, CDR2 SFDVKD. CDR3 coding DNA: TGTGCCACCAGTGATTTCGTGAGGACAGGGGACCACGAGCAGTACTTC. Translating it yields CATSDFVRTGDHEQYF.

This clonotype was recorded at least ten times. The rearrangement joins TRBV29-1 to TRBJ2-5; perhaps TRBD1 as D (5 bases). The CDR3 runs to 11 residues. V lost 3 bases and J 7 bases, leaving 9 bases between the germline ends. Looked up from germline, CDR1 is SQVTM and CDR2 is ANQGSEA. The CDR3 reads CSVDRGGTQYF. CDR3 bases: TGCAGCGTTGATAGGGGTGGGACCCAGTACTTC.